This T cell receptor (beta chain) is from a study of shared clonotypes between healthy human individuals. Study-level findings and limits: Since donors were few, the genetic and exposure-history diversity represented was limited. Approximately 5.3% was the fraction of naive CD4 clonotypes found shared across four donors. Generation of non-shared clonotypes was less probable than generation of clonotypes shared by all four donors.

Sequencing used immunoSEQ multiplex PCR; TCRdb keeps in-frame clones, though not all of them. The data hold about 990,000 clones, with around 78% observed a single time. With regard to this clone: Its antigen is undetermined.

The CDR3 extends over 15 amino acids. Germline V CDR1 and CDR2: SNHLY, FYNNEI. V was trimmed by 4 bases and J by 5 bases, leaving 15 bases between them. The specimen was memory CD4+ T cells from PBMCs. Sample subset: CD45RA-negative fraction. V is TRBV2 and J is TRBJ1-5, with a weak D call TRBD1 (5 bases). This sequence was found in a man between 18 and 35 years old in good health. Some clones in this sample may be carry-over from other donors' samples. Here the CDR3 reads CASSGRRGNHQPQHF. In DNA, the CDR3 is TGTGCCAGCAGTGGTCGGAGGGGCAATCATCAGCCCCAGCATTTT.